This TCR beta chain was sequenced in a study of CD8+CD57+ T cells in acquired aplastic anemia. Study context: When averaged, DNA from sorted CD4+ and CD8+ cells came to 3.2 ug.

Study results and caveats: In common between the patients and the controls were approximately 28 CD8+ CDR3 sequences.

In the case of this clonotype: Antigen unknown. At one end the junction does not follow the germline gene, possibly because of a read error.

TCR beta VDJ and CDR3 were profiled, and genomic DNA was the template. TCRdb reprocessed the reads via MiXCR and lists one record per CDR3 protein. The sample contains around 200,000 distinct CDR3 sequences, around 49% of which appear only once. The CDR3 length is 13 residues. CDR1 and CDR2 from the germline V gene are SGHTA and FQGTGA. In patients chosen for sequencing, flow cytometry had shown CD8+CD57+ cell expansion. With no exception, the patients had severe acquired aplastic anemia. Receipt of therapy had not occurred in any patient by the time of blood sampling. The V gene is TRBV7-3, the J gene TRBJ2-7, with 7 bases aligning to TRBD1. The receptor comes from a human donor with aplastic anemia. The specimen sequenced was sorted CD4+, CD8+, or CD8+CD57+ T cells (not recorded which) from PBMCs. CDR3 nucleotide sequence: TGCGCCAGCAGCTTGGGACAGACTACGCAGCAGTACTTC. It translates to CASSLGQTTQQYF.